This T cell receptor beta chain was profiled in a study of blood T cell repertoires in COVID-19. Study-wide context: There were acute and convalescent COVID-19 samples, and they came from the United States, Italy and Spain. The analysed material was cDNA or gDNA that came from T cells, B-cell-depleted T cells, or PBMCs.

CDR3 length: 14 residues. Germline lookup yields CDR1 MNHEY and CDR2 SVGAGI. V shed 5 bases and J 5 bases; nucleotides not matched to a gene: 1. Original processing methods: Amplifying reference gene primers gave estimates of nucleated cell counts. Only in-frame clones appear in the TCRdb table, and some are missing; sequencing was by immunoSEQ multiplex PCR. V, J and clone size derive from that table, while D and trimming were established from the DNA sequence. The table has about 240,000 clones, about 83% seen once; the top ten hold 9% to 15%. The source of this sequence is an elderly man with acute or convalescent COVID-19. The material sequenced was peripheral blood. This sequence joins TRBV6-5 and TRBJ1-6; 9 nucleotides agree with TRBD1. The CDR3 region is CASSRQGDNSPLHF. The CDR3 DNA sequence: TGTGCCAGCAGTCGACAGGGGGATAATTCACCCCTCCACTTT.